One sample yielded the 9 T cell receptor beta chains listed below, sequenced in a study of CD4 and CD8 cells across lung adenocarcinoma regions (dated by TCRdb to the late 2010s). Receptors were amplified or captured by PCR. The sequencer listed for this sample is HiSeq X Ten. TCRdb ran its own pipeline on the public reads, namely fastp trimming at Q25 and MiXCR clone calling, and kept in-frame beta chains. Each CDR3 protein gets just one entry, which takes the most common genes and DNA from the rows behind it. The sample has more than 15,000 distinct CDR3 sequences on record, roughly 50% of them singletons. The ten most abundant clones make up roughly a fifth of the sample. The sample consisted of CD4+ T cells from the margin of a lung tumor. In the paper's terms, the cell subset or site label means: tumor margin region. The receptors were sampled from a male donor with lung adenocarcinoma. The CD4 and CD8 labels of this study may be unreliable.

This chain's CDR3 is CASSLGQGAWNEQFF. DNA of the CDR3: TGTGCCAGCAGCCTTGGGCAGGGGGCATGGAATGAGCAGTTCTTC. This rearrangement joins TRBV5-6 to TRBJ2-1; 8 nucleotides agree with TRBD1. V dropped 4 bases and J dropped 7; count of bases not matched to a gene: 10. The CDR3 contains 15 residues. In germline, CDR1 is SGHDT, CDR2 YYEEEE.

The chain couples TRBV6-4 to TRBJ2-1; no clear D gene. The CDR3 runs 14 residues. The germline gives CDR1 MRHNA, CDR2 SNTAGT. Trimming pared 0 bases from V and 8 bases from J, leaving 11 bases between. CDR3 protein: CASSDSGNSDEQFF. CDR3 DNA: TGTGCCAGCAGTGACTCGGGGAATTCGGATGAGCAGTTCTTC.

This clonotype was detected many times. The chain joins TRBV5-1 to TRBJ1-4; 7 bases fit TRBD1. Germline V gene lookup returns CDR1 SGHRS and CDR2 YFSETQ. The CDR3 runs to 14 residues. Trimming at V came to 4 bases and at J to 7 bases, leaving 7 bases not matched to a gene. The CDR3 here is CASSPDRIGEKLFF. The CDR3 region has the DNA TGCGCCAGCAGCCCGGACAGGATAGGTGAAAAACTGTTTTTT.

This chain connects TRBV6-1 to TRBJ2-1, with 10 positions matching TRBD2. V lost 7 bases to trimming and J lost 6 bases; unmatched junction nucleotides: 6. The germline V gene has CDR1 MNHNS and CDR2 SASEGT. This CDR3 region has 14 residues. CDR3 loop: CASNLAGEANEQFF. The CDR3 bases are TGTGCCAGCAACCTAGCGGGAGAGGCCAATGAGCAGTTCTTC.

The chain recombines TRBV6-1 with TRBJ2-4; 7 bases line up with TRBD2. The CDR3 has 21 residues. The V gene end was trimmed by 6 bases and the J gene end by 10 bases; junction bases not matched to a gene: 33. Germline V gene lookup returns CDR1 MNHNS and CDR2 SASEGT. CDR3 protein: CASSHTYPGGAGGEDQEIQYF. The CDR3 DNA reads as TGTGCCAGCAGCCATACATACCCGGGGGGAGCCGGGGGAGAGGACCAAGAGATTCAGTACTTC.

This clonotype appeared many times. The rearrangement uses TRBV6-1 and TRBJ1-3; TRBD1 is a possible D gene (5 bases). V lost 4 bases to trimming and J lost 1 base, with 11 bases between them. CDR3 size: 15 residues. Germline V gene sequence: CDR1 MNHNS, CDR2 SASEGT. CDR3 region: CASSGLGVSGNTIYF. CDR3 bases: TGTGCCAGCAGTGGCTTAGGGGTTTCTGGAAACACCATATATTTT.

This chain connects TRBV12-3 or TRBV12-4 to TRBJ2-2; no clear D. Between the trimmed V and J ends, which lost 4 bases and 6 bases, there was a span of 6 bases. The CDR3 is 12 amino acids. CDR3 bases: TGTGCCAGCAGTTCCCAATCCGGGGAGCTGTTTTTT. It translates to CASSSQSGELFF.

The chain uses TRBV27 and TRBJ2-1, with TRBD2 matching 7 bases. V lost 2 bases, J lost 5 bases, and 12 bases stayed unmatched. This CDR3 comprises 17 residues. CDR1 and CDR2 (germline): MNHEY, SMNVEV (reference sequence). CDR3 sequence reads: CASSLRASGQLDNEQFF. As DNA, the CDR3 is TGTGCCAGCAGTTTAAGGGCTAGCGGACAACTGGACAATGAGCAGTTCTTC.

Notes on this clonotype: The germline gene is not matched at one end of the junction; a read error may be the cause. The chain carries TRBV6-5 and TRBJ2-3; possibly TRBD1 or TRBD2 for D (5 bases each). The length of the CDR3 is 16 residues. Germline CDR1 MNHEY, CDR2 SVGAGI. The CDR3 protein is CTSSYFGGEVTDTQYF. The CDR3, as DNA: TGTACCAGCAGTTATTTTGGGGGAGAGGTAACAGATACGCAGTATTTT.